This T cell receptor beta chain was captured in a study of Graves' ophthalmopathy and Graves' hyperthyroidism. Study-wide results and caveats: The majority of expanded thyroid clonotypes above 0.001 frequency also occurred in blood.

With respect to this clonotype: The antigen is undetermined.

The study amplified TCR beta CDR3 regions using RNA transcripts. A first-round RT-PCR used HTBI primers, followed by a second-round multiplex PCR. TCRdb re-derived calls from the multiplex PCR reads in MiXCR, one entry per CDR3 protein. This sample has 500,000 to 600,000 distinct CDR3 sequences, with about 40% found just once. The germline V gene encodes CDR1 MDHEN and CDR2 SYDVKM. The CDR3 totals 14 residues. Trimming took 5 bases from V and 5 from J; bases not matched to a gene: 6. The chain has TRBV28 and TRBJ1-1; 9 nucleotides match TRBD1. Sequenced material: peripheral blood or thyroid tissue (not recorded which). This clonotype was obtained from an adult man with Graves' hyperthyroidism. The CDR3 sequence is CASSTGQGRTEAFF. DNA for the CDR3: TGTGCCAGCAGTACCGGACAGGGGAGGACTGAAGCTTTCTTT.